This T cell receptor (beta chain) was recorded in a study of T cell clones after liver transplantation. At the level of the study: Liver transplant recipients had immunosuppression withdrawal attempted within 2 years. Timepoints were pre-transplant, pre-withdrawal, and after withdrawal was completed or failed.

This clone has a count of ten or more. Data came from immunoSEQ multiplex PCR; TCRdb stores just in-frame clones and leaves some out. Here the sample spans some 50,000 clones, approximately 77% being singletons. CDR3 length: 14 residues. CDR1 GTSNPN and CDR2 SVGIG come from the germline V gene (reference sequence). The ends were cut back, 0 bases at V and 8 bases at J, with 16 bases in the middle. The chain joins TRBV30 to TRBJ1-2, with TRBD1 as a possible D gene (6 bases). This specimen was CD4+ T cells from blood, taken at the 22-month timepoint. The receptor's source is a human patient who received a liver transplant. Certain T cells may be donor cells from the graft. CDR3 nucleotide sequence: TGTGCCTGGAGTGTAATGGGGGCACAGGAGGGCTACACCTTC. This sequence encodes CAWSVMGAQEGYTF.